A selection of T cell receptor beta chains follows, all from one sample in a study of cytomegalovirus exposure and HLA in healthy donors. Libraries were prepared by immunoSEQ multiplex PCR; TCRdb keeps only in-frame clonotypes and omits some of them. The profile shows about 130,000 clones, about 79% of them singletons. Sequencing was carried out using PBMCs. These receptors were taken from a man in his late teens or twenties in good health and CMV-seronegative. Both conserved end residues are part of each CDR3. A D gene is named only where the DNA matches it firmly. Size is stated for part of the rows, as once, few or many counts, or as a class when the clone is expanded.

.	.	TRBV5-1	TRBJ1-5	CASSLGQVGQPQHF	TGCGCCAGCAGCTTGGGGCAGGTGGGCCAGCCCCAGCATTTT
TRBD1	.	TRBV2	TRBJ2-4	CASSQGTGGNIQYF	TGTGCCAGCAGTCAGGGGACAGGGGGAAACATTCAGTACTTC
TRBD2	.	TRBV6-5	TRBJ2-1	CASSYYLAGGGEQFF	TGTGCCAGCAGTTACTATCTAGCGGGAGGAGGTGAGCAGTTCTTC
TRBD1	.	TRBV6-5	TRBJ1-1	CASSYTRQGGTEAFF	TGTGCCAGCAGTTACACCCGACAGGGCGGGACTGAAGCTTTCTTT
.	.	TRBV5-1	TRBJ1-1	CASSLALSSRDTEAFF	TGCGCCAGCAGCTTGGCCCTGTCTTCCAGGGACACTGAAGCTTTCTTT
TRBD1	few	TRBV5-4	TRBJ1-2	CASSGPSGGARGYTF	TGTGCCAGCAGCGGCCCTTCAGGGGGTGCAAGAGGCTACACCTTC
.	.	TRBV11-2	TRBJ2-2	CASSLASFRRLTGELFF	TGTGCCAGCAGCTTAGCATCCTTTAGGAGGTTGACCGGGGAGCTGTTTTTT
.	once	TRBV19	TRBJ1-2	CASSRQANYGYTF	TGTGCCAGTAGTCGGCAGGCTAACTATGGCTACACCTTC
.	.	TRBV19	TRBJ1-2	CASSPSYYGYTF	TGTGCCAGTAGTCCAAGCTACTATGGCTACACCTTC
TRBD1	.	TRBV5-1	TRBJ1-1	CASSLGQGFAEAFF	TGCGCCAGCAGCTTGGGACAGGGCTTCGCTGAAGCTTTCTTT
.	.	TRBV5-5	TRBJ2-6	CASSLVTGASGANVLTF	TGTGCCAGCAGCTTGGTGACAGGAGCCTCTGGGGCCAACGTCCTGACTTTC
.	.	TRBV19	TRBJ2-2	CASSKRSGELFF	TGTGCCAGTAGTAAGAGAAGCGGGGAGCTGTTTTTT
.	.	TRBV18	TRBJ1-4	CASSLNPGQATNEKLFF	TGTGCCAGCTCACTTAATCCGGGACAAGCAACTAATGAAAAACTGTTTTTT
.	.	TRBV27	TRBJ1-5	CASSFRRGGINQPQHF	TGTGCCAGCAGTTTTCGGCGGGGGGGAATTAATCAGCCCCAGCATTTT
.	.	TRBV19	TRBJ1-4	CASSDAGPNLATNEKLFF	TGTGCCAGTAGTGATGCAGGGCCCAATCTCGCAACTAATGAAAAACTGTTTTTT
TRBD1	few	TRBV6-1	TRBJ1-1	CASSGRTGGVYEAFF	TGTGCCAGCAGTGGAAGGACAGGGGGCGTCTATGAAGCTTTCTTT
TRBD2	.	TRBV7-3	TRBJ2-1	CASSAQGLAGGSYNEQFF	TGTGCCAGCAGCGCTCAAGGACTAGCGGGTGGGTCCTACAATGAGCAGTTCTTC
.	.	TRBV19	TRBJ2-2	CASSIGGVTGELFF	TGTGCCAGTAGTATAGGGGGGGTCACCGGGGAGCTGTTTTTT
TRBD1	.	TRBV5-6	TRBJ1-5	CASSSYTGGGNQPQHF	TGTGCCAGCAGCAGCTATACAGGGGGCGGCAATCAGCCCCAGCATTTT
.	.	TRBV7-2	TRBJ1-1	CASSTQGEAFF	TGTGCCAGCAGCACCCAGGGTGAAGCTTTCTTT
TRBD1	.	TRBV4-2	TRBJ2-2	CASSQGTGQNTGELFF	TGTGCCAGCAGCCAAGGGACAGGTCAGAACACCGGGGAGCTGTTTTTT
.	.	TRBV2	TRBJ1-2	CASRLTGYGYTF	TGTGCCAGCAGGCTGACAGGCTATGGCTACACCTTC
TRBD1	few	TRBV4-3	TRBJ1-1	CASRSTGTAFGLAFF	TGCGCCAGCAGAAGTACTGGGACAGCATTTGGTTTAGCTTTCTTT
TRBD1	.	TRBV19	TRBJ2-2	CASRLRDRGFTGELFF	TGTGCCAGTAGACTACGGGACAGGGGCTTCACCGGGGAGCTGTTTTTT
.	.	TRBV15	TRBJ1-3	CATSIQAGDTIYF	TGTGCCACCAGCATACAGGCGGGGGACACCATATATTTT
.	.	TRBV5-1	TRBJ2-7	CASSRGTEGPYEQYF	TGCGCCAGCAGCAGAGGGACTGAGGGACCCTACGAGCAGTACTTC
.	.	TRBV7-9	TRBJ2-1	CASSLGPSASNEQFF	TGTGCCAGCAGCTTGGGGCCTAGCGCTTCGAATGAGCAGTTCTTC